The sequence of this TCR beta chain was determined in a study of blood T cell repertoires in COVID-19 (dated by TCRdb to the early 2020s). Looking at the study overall: Recovered participants in ImmuneRACE Cohort 3 were defined by two consecutive negative NP/OP PCR tests, clearance by a healthcare professional, or resolution of symptoms. Collaborator samples came from the United States, Italy and Spain and covered acute and convalescent phases of COVID-19. The prospective study material was composed of cDNA or gDNA derived from T cells, B-cell-depleted T cells, or PBMCs. The dataset comprised deeply sampled blood TCRbeta repertoires from subjects exposed to, actively infected with, or recovered from COVID-19. The repertoires were released in a freely available public database meant as a resource for research on the immune response to SARS-CoV-2. Samples were obtained from the ongoing ImmuneRACE study (first 160 participants) and from about 1,300 subjects provided by 6 global collaborators. Nearly every sample came with metadata listing a de-identified subject ID, COVID-19 status, age in years and sex. HLA class I and class II types, where available, came from metadata supplied by the sample provider rather than from assay-based typing. What the work shows at the level of the full study, not this receptor alone: The quantity of clinical and demographic metadata differed by source and by participant and was supplied without curation.

The immunoSEQ Assay, a bias-controlled multiplex PCR, was used to amplify TCRbeta CDR3 regions from genomic DNA. The paper's data handling went like this. The number of nucleated cells in each sample was estimated from the amplification of reference gene primers within the assay. To quantify the absolute abundance of each unique TCRbeta CDR3 rearrangement, sequence reads were collapsed and filtered. For each sample, productive Simpson clonality was calculated as the square root of Simpson's diversity index across productive rearrangements. The immuneACCESS repertoire file appears here via TCRdb, limited to in-frame rearrangements. These files lack a portion of the clones; in checked studies, under half of the deficit traces to unresolved V genes, and the cause of the others is not known. V and J calls and clone size follow that table, whereas D and trimming were derived from the DNA. The sample contains hundreds of thousands of clones, 85% to 90% of them found a single time. The ten largest clonotypes hold roughly 2% of the sample.

Enrolling through a virtual design, the prospective study's participants ranged in age from roughly 18 to 90 years and lived across 24 United States geographic areas. In the prospective study, cohorts were assigned on the basis of participant-reported clinical history obtained from a screening survey and a study questionnaire. In the prospective study, whole blood, serum and a nasopharyngeal or oropharyngeal swab were collected from each participant by mobile phlebotomists. Over a 2-month period, participants in the prospective study had the option of providing additional blood draws and questionnaires. Blood samples from the prospective study were shipped frozen or at room temperature prior to DNA extraction. Trimmed from V: 7 bases; trimmed from J: 7 bases; junction bases lacking a gene match: 13. The CDR3, cysteine through phenylalanine, is 15 amino acids long. The retained sequence is limited to the CDR3, 45 bases, with the frame set at the first base. As encoded in the germline V gene, CDR1 is MDHEN while CDR2 is SYDVKM.

Concerning this clone: No cognate antigen has been identified for it. No base-level quality is on record; no much larger clone is a single base apart.

The rearranged segments are TRBV28 and TRBJ2-7; the junction holds 10 bases that match TRBD1. The sequence was obtained from an older woman in a cohort exposed to, infected with or recovered from COVID-19 (not recorded which). The sample taken for sequencing was PBMCs or T cells enriched from blood (not recorded which). The CDR3 reads as follows: CASTFPGQGLGEQYF. Read as DNA, the sequence is TGTGCCAGCACTTTCCCGGGACAGGGGTTGGGGGAGCAGTACTTC.